The rows below give T cell receptor beta chains drawn from one sample of a study of T-cell reconstitution after alpha-beta-depleted transplantation in children. TCRdb redid the calling of the PCR reads with MiXCR, one entry per CDR3 protein. This sample yields 250,000 to 350,000 distinct CDR3 sequences, of which around 9.6% are seen a single time; 10% belongs to the top ten. Here the sequenced sample was PBMCs from the stem cell graft donor, taken from the stem cell graft. Every receptor here comes from a human donor who donated a stem cell graft to a child with SCID. Each CDR3 is given with its conserved first and last residue. Each record gives: V gene, D gene, CDR3 protein. A D gene is named only where the DNA matches it firmly.

TRBV13 TRBD2 CASSLSLAGGPYEQYF
TRBV5-8 - CASSPTGRFDTEAFF
TRBV19 TRBD1 CASRQGIAETEAFF
TRBV27 - CASGNPGIQPQHF
TRBV19 - CASQTEAGTDTQYF
TRBV3-1 TRBD1 CASSLTGNRGFPYEQYF
TRBV4-2 TRBD1 CASSHAGTGEETQYF
TRBV5-1 - CASSFATGSDYEQYF
TRBV5-8 - CASSLVTYEQYF
TRBV7-8 - CASSQDRNNSPLHF
TRBV20-1 - CSSWGLARGNTGELFF
TRBV6-1 - CASSKRRDGYEQYF
TRBV5-1 TRBD1 CASSRDRSPETQYF
TRBV7-9 - CASSLGIGQADGYTF
TRBV5-1 - CASSVGGWKQQETQYF
TRBV2 - CASSDVLGGGNEQFF
TRBV18 - CASSPTGEPQHF
TRBV7-9 - CANGNGHEQYF
TRBV7-2 TRBD1 CASSFGTGTGGELFF
TRBV10-3 TRBD2 CAISGLAETQYF
TRBV7-3 TRBD2 CASSQTGGGADTQYF
TRBV3-1 - CASSQHGERMGGYTF
TRBV12-3/TRBV12-4 TRBD2 CASSSSGGHSYEQYF
TRBV12-3/TRBV12-4 TRBD2 CAISPAAGGHNEQFF
TRBV5-1 - CASSLDQRLSYNEQFF
TRBV19 TRBD1 CASRLDRSSYEQYF
TRBV20-1 - CSARGLKMPNYGYTF
TRBV5-1 - CASSFDAYSYEQYF
TRBV12-3/TRBV12-4 TRBD1 CASSPRTGLNEKLFF
TRBV28 - CASTEGGKRSEQYF
TRBV20-1 - CSVGTYTQYF
TRBV7-8 - CASSLVGLTGNTIYF
TRBV5-1 - CASSLRQETQYF
TRBV6-5 - CASSYQYLSSYEQYF
TRBV5-1 - CASSLGRWGDEQYF
TRBV2 TRBD1 CASRKTGSGTGELFF
TRBV5-1 - CASSLRGTGVGEQFF
TRBV7-9 - CASSLTLGDTQYF
TRBV5-6 - CASSRLTGYEQYF
TRBV9 - CASSFSPGRSGGETQYF
TRBV6-1 - CASSELWVPNTEAFF
TRBV3-1 - CASSTLSTNEKLFF
TRBV2 - CASSEQGSANYGYTF
TRBV18 - CASSETDNYEQYF
TRBV7-9 TRBD2 CASSSSSGTSGGYEQYF
TRBV12-3/TRBV12-4 TRBD1 CASRDRETQYF
TRBV4-1 - CATSSGGYGYTF
TRBV4-1 - CASSQEKQPYNEQFF
TRBV7-3 TRBD2 CASSWGGSNNEQFF